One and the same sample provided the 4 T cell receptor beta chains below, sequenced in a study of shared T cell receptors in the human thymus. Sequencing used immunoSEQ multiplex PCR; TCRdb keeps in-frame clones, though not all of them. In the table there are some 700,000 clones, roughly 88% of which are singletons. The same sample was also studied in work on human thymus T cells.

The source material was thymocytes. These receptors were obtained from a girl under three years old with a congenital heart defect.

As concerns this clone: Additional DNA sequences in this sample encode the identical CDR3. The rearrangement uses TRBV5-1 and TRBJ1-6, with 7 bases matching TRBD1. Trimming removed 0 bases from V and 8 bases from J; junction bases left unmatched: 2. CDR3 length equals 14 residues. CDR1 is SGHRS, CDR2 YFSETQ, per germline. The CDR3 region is CASSLAGTDSPLHF. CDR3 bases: TGCGCCAGCAGCTTGGCGGGGACAGATTCACCCCTCCACTTT.

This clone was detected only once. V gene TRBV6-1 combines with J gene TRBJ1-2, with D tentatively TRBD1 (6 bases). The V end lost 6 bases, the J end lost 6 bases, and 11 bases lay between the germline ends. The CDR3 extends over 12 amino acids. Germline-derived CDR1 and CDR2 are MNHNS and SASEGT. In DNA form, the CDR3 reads TGTGCCAGCAGGGACAGAGGTAATGGCTACACCTTC. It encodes CASRDRGNGYTF.

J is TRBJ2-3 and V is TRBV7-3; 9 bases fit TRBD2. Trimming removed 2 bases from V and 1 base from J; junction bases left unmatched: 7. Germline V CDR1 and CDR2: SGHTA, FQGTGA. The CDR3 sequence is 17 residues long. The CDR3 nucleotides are TGTGCCAGCAGCTTATCCCGTTCTAGCGGGGGCACAGATACGCAGTATTTT. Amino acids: CASSLSRSSGGTDTQYF.

The CDR3 coding sequence is TGTGCCAGCAGCCAAGAAGTTGAGCTGAGCAGGGCGCGGAAACTGTTTTTT. This sequence encodes CASSQEVELSRARKLFF. J is TRBJ1-4 and V is TRBV4-2, with D perhaps TRBD1 (5 bases). V was pared by 0 bases and J by 11 bases, with 22 bases between. The CDR3 totals 17 residues. In germline, CDR1 is LGHNA, CDR2 YNFKEQ.